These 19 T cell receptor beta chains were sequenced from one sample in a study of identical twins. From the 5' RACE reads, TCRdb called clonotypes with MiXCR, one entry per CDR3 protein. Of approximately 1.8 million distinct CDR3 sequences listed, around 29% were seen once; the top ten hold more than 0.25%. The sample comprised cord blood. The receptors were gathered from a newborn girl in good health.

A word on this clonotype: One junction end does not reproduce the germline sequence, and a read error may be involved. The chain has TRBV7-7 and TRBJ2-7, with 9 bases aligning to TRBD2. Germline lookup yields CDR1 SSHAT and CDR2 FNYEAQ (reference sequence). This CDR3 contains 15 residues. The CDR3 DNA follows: TGTGCTAGCAGCTTAGCAGCGGGAGGAAACAATGAGCAGTACTTC. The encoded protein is CASSLAAGGNNEQYF.

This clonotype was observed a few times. The CDR3 protein is CASSLIAGPPDTQYF. CDR3 nucleotides: TGTGCCAGCAGTTTGATAGCGGGACCCCCAGATACGCAGTATTTT. The V call is TRBV28, the J call TRBJ2-3; 8 bases are shared with TRBD2. CDR1 and CDR2 from the germline V gene are MDHEN and SYDVKM. CDR3 length: 15 amino acids. Trimming at V came to 3 bases and at J to 4 bases, leaving 6 bases not matched to a gene.

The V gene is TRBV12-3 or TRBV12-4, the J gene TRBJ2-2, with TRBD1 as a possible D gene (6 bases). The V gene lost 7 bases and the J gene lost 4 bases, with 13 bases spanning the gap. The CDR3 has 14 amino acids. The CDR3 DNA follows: TGTGCCAGCACCCAGGACAGAATCACCGGGGAGCTGTTTTTT. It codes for CASTQDRITGELFF.

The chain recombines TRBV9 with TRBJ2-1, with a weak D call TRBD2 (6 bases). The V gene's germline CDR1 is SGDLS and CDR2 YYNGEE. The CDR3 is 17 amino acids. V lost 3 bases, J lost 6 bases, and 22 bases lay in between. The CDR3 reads CASSDPETRDFFNEQFF. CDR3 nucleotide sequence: TGTGCCAGCAGCGATCCTGAGACCCGGGACTTCTTCAATGAGCAGTTCTTC.

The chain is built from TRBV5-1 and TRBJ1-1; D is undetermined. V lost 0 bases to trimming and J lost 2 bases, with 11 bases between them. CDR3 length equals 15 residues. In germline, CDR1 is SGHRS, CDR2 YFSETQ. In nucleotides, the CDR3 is TGCGCCAGCAGCTTGGTGCCAGTCCAAAACACTGAAGCTTTCTTT. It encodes CASSLVPVQNTEAFF.

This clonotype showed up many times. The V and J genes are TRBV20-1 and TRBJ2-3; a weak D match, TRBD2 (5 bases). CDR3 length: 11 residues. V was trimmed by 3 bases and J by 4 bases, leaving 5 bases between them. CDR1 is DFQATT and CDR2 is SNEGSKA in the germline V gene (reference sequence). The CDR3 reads CSARDSDTQYF. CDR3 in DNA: TGCAGTGCTAGGGACTCAGATACGCAGTATTTT.

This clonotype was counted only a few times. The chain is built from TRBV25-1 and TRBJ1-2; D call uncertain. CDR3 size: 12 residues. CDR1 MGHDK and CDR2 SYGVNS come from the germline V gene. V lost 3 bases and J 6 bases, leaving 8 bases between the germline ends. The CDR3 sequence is CASSDHSDGYTF. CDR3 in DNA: TGTGCCAGCAGTGACCACTCGGATGGCTACACCTTC.

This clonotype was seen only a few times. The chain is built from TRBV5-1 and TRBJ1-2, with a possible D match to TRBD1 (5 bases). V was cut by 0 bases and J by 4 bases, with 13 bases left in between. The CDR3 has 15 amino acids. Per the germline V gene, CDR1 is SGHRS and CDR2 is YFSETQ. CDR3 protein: CASSLEAGGIYGYTF. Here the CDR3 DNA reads TGCGCCAGCAGCTTGGAGGCCGGGGGAATCTATGGCTACACCTTC.

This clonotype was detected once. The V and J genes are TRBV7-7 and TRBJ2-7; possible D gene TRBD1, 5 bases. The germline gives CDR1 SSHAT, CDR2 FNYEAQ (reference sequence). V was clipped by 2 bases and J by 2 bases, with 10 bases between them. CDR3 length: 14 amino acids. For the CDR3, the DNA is TGTGCCAGCAGCTTACCTGACAGTGCCTACGAGCAGTACTTC. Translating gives CASSLPDSAYEQYF. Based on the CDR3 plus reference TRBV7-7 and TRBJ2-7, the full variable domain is GAGVSQSPRYKVTKRGQDVTLRCDPISSHATLYWYQQALGQGPEFLTYFNYEAQPDKSGLPSDRFSAERPEGSISTLTIQRTEQRDSAMYRCASSLPDSAYEQYFGPGTRLTVT.

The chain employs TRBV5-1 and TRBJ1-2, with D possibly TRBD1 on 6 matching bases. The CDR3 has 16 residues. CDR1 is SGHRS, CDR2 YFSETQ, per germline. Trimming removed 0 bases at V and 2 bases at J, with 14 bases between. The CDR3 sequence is CASSLGGQGVNYGYTF. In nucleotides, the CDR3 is TGCGCCAGCAGCTTGGGGGGGCAGGGTGTCAACTATGGCTACACCTTC. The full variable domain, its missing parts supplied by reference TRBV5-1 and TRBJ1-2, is KAGVTQTPRYLIKTRGQQVTLSCSPISGHRSVSWYQQTPGQGLQFLFEYFSETQRNKGNFPGRFSGRQFSNSRSEMNVSTLELGDSALYLCASSLGGQGVNYGYTFGSGTRLTVV.

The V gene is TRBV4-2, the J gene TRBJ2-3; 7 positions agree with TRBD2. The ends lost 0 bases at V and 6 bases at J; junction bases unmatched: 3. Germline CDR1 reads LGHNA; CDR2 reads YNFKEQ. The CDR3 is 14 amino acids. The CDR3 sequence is CASSQDLAEDTQYF. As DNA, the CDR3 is TGTGCCAGCAGCCAAGATCTAGCGGAGGATACGCAGTATTTT.

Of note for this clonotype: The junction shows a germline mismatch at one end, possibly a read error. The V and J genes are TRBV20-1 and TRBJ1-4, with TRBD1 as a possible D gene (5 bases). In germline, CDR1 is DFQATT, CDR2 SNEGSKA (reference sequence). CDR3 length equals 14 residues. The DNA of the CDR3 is TGCGGTGCTAGAGGGGCAGCCTTTAATGAAAAACTGTTTTTT. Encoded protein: CGARGAAFNEKLFF.

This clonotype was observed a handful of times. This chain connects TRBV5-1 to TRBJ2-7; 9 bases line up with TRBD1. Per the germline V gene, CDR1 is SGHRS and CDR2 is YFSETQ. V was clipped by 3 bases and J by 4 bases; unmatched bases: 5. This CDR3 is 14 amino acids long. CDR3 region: CASSSGQGKYEQYF. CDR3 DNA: TGCGCCAGCAGCTCTGGACAGGGGAAATACGAGCAGTACTTC. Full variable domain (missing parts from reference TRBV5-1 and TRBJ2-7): KAGVTQTPRYLIKTRGQQVTLSCSPISGHRSVSWYQQTPGQGLQFLFEYFSETQRNKGNFPGRFSGRQFSNSRSEMNVSTLELGDSALYLCASSSGQGKYEQYFGPGTRLTVT.

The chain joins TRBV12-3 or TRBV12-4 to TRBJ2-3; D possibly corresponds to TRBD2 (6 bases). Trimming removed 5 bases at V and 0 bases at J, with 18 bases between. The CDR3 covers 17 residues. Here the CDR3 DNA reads TGTGCCAGCAGTCCCCCCGGAGGGAGGACTAGCACAGATACGCAGTATTTT. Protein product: CASSPPGGRTSTDTQYF.

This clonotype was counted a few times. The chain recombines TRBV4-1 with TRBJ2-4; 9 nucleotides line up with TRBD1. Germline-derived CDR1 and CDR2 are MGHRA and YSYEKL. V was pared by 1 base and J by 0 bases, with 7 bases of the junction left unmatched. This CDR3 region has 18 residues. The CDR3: CASSQGGQGPIAKNIQYF. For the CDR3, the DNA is TGCGCCAGCAGCCAAGGCGGACAGGGGCCCATAGCCAAAAACATTCAGTACTTC.

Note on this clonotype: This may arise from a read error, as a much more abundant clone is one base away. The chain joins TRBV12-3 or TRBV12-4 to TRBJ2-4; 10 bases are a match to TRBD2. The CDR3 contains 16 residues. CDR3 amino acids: CASSRSSGSAKNTQYF. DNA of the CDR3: TGTGCCAGCAGCCGGTCTAGCGGGAGTGCCAAAAACACTCAGTACTTC.

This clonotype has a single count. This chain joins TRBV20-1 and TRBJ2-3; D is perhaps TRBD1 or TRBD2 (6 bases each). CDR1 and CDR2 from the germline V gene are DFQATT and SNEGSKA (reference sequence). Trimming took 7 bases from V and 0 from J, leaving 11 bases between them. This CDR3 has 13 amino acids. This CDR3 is CSGGAQSTDTQYF. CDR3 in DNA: TGCAGTGGGGGGGCCCAGAGCACAGATACGCAGTATTTT.

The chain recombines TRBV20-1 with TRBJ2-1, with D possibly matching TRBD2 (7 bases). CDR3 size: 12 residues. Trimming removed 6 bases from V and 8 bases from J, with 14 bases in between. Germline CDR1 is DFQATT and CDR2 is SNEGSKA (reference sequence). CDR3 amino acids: CSALGGEYEQFF. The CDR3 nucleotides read TGCAGTGCCCTAGGGGGGGAGTATGAGCAGTTCTTC.

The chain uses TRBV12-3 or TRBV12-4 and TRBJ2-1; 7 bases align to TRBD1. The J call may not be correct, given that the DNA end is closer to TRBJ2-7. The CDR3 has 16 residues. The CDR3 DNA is TGTGCCAGCAGTCCCAGACAGGGTGCATCCTACAATGAGCAGTACTTC. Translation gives CASSPRQGASYNEQYF.